This passage covers 31 T cell receptor beta chains from one sample sequenced in a study of PD-L1 blockade in urothelial cancer. TCRdb's table, derived via immunoSEQ multiplex PCR, lists solely in-frame clones and lacks some. The sample lists around 93,000 clones; around four fifths were seen once. Time point in this sample: peripheral blood 6 weeks after treatment start. This specimen was PBMCs, taken around atezolizumab (anti-PD-L1) treatment. The receptors come from a man aged 65 to 85 with urothelial cancer.

The V gene is TRBV7-2, the J gene TRBJ2-1; D may be TRBD2 (5 bases). The ends were cut back, 3 bases at V and 4 bases at J, with 10 bases in the middle. The length of the CDR3 is 14 residues. CDR1 SGHTA and CDR2 FQGNSA come from the germline V gene. CDR3 protein: CASSFSGKYNEQFF. In nucleotides, the CDR3 is TGTGCCAGCAGCTTCTCCGGGAAATACAATGAGCAGTTCTTC.

This clone appeared once. The chain recombines TRBV6-1 with TRBJ2-1, with a weak D call TRBD1 (6 bases). This CDR3 is 15 amino acids long. Germline values: CDR1 MNHNS, CDR2 SASEGT. The V end was cut by 5 bases, the J end by 5 bases, with 16 bases between. The CDR3 DNA reads as TGTGCCAGCAGTCCTATTGGGGGCGGAAACAATGAGCAGTTCTTC. This translates into CASSPIGGGNNEQFF.

The V call is TRBV19, the J call TRBJ2-3, with 9 bases that match TRBD2. The CDR3 sequence is 19 residues long. Germline assignment: CDR1 LNHDA and CDR2 SQIVND (reference sequence). Germline trimming cut 8 bases from V and 1 base from J; bases unmatched to any gene: 19. Here the CDR3 reads CASSSSRLAEPRGTDTQYF. For the CDR3, the DNA is TGTGCCAGTTCCTCTTCGCGACTAGCGGAACCGCGGGGCACAGATACGCAGTATTTT.

The chain links TRBV6-6 to TRBJ1-1; weak D call: TRBD1 (5 bases). V lost 6 bases to trimming and J lost 3 bases, with 17 bases between them. This CDR3 comprises 15 residues. Germline V gene sequence: CDR1 MNHNY, CDR2 SVGAGI (reference sequence). The CDR3 sequence is CASSISGFRDTEAFF. In DNA, the CDR3 is TGTGCCAGCAGCATTTCAGGGTTTAGGGACACTGAAGCTTTCTTT.

This clone has more than one count but fewer than ten. The chain combines TRBV25-1 with TRBJ1-1; 9 bases line up with TRBD1. This CDR3 spans 13 amino acids. V shed 7 bases and J 1 base; nucleotides not matched to a gene: 1. CDR1 MGHDK and CDR2 SYGVNS come from the germline V gene. In DNA form, the CDR3 reads TGTGCCAGCATGGGACAGGGGAACACTGAAGCTTTCTTT. This codes for CASMGQGNTEAFF.

The chain uses TRBV13 and TRBJ2-3; unclear D gene. V lost 3 bases and J lost 7, with 17 bases in between. CDR3 length: 15 residues. CDR1 and CDR2 from the germline V gene are PRHDT and FYEKMQ (reference sequence). The CDR3 nucleotides are TGTGCCAGCAGCTTCGTGACTCATATACCGCATACGCAGTATTTT. Its translation is CASSFVTHIPHTQYF.

CDR3 amino acids: CASSQDASASSGGAFSNTDTQYF. The CDR3 DNA reads TGTGCCAGCAGCCAAGATGCCTCGGCGTCTAGCGGGGGGGCTTTTTCTAACACAGATACGCAGTATTTT. The gene calls are TRBV4-2 and TRBJ2-3, with 12 bases identical to TRBD2. The CDR3 has 23 residues. Germline V CDR1 and CDR2: LGHNA, YNFKEQ. Losses at the gene ends were 0 bases for V and 2 bases for J; bases not matched to a gene: 21.

This chain uses TRBV7-2 with TRBJ2-1, with 7 nucleotides matching TRBD2. Germline lookup yields CDR1 SGHTA and CDR2 FQGNSA. CDR3 length: 17 amino acids. V dropped 0 bases and J dropped 6; count of bases not matched to a gene: 11. This CDR3 reads CASSLASLIAGSNEQFF. The DNA of the CDR3 is TGTGCCAGCAGCTTAGCCTCCCTCATAGCGGGTAGCAATGAGCAGTTCTTC.

The rearrangement links TRBV4-3 to TRBJ1-2, with 8 bases that match TRBD1. Germline loops: CDR1 LGHNA, CDR2 YSLEER. The V segment lost 1 base and the J segment 8 bases; nucleotides outside the gene matches: 6. The CDR3 has 14 residues. The CDR3 region has the DNA TGCGCCAGCAGCCAAGTCACAGGGGGGGGAGGCTACACCTTC. Its protein is CASSQVTGGGGYTF.

V usage is TRBV27 and J usage is TRBJ2-1; perhaps TRBD2 as D (6 bases). Trimming took 4 bases from V and 5 from J, leaving 27 bases between them. CDR1 MNHEY and CDR2 SMNVEV come from the germline V gene (reference sequence). This CDR3 is 19 amino acids long. The CDR3 region has the DNA TGTGCCAGCAGTTCCCGCACCACACCGTTAGCGGCCAGCCACAATGAGCAGTTCTTC. This translates into CASSSRTTPLAASHNEQFF.

The V and J genes are TRBV5-1 and TRBJ1-4, with 12 bases lining up with TRBD1. This CDR3 contains 16 residues. The germline V gene has CDR1 SGHRS and CDR2 YFSETQ. J was trimmed by 8 bases and V by 0 bases; bases with no gene match: 5. The CDR3 DNA is TGCGCCAGCAGCTTGGGGGACAGGGGGCCCCTCGAAAAACTGTTTTTT. This encodes CASSLGDRGPLEKLFF.

The V gene is TRBV5-1, the J gene TRBJ2-3; 11 bases fit TRBD2. The CDR3 has 15 amino acids. Germline V gives CDR1 SGHRS, CDR2 YFSETQ. Germline trimming cut 9 bases from V and 0 bases from J; bases unmatched to any gene: 6. The CDR3 loop is CAKTGTSGSTDTQYF. The CDR3 DNA is TGCGCCAAGACCGGGACTAGCGGAAGCACAGATACGCAGTATTTT.

This sequence joins TRBV19 and TRBJ1-1; D is ambiguous. Germline V gives CDR1 LNHDA, CDR2 SQIVND (reference sequence). The CDR3 is made up of 14 amino acids. V dropped 3 bases and J dropped 4 bases, with 12 bases sitting between them. The CDR3 here is CASSIMDGSTEAFF. CDR3 in DNA: TGTGCCAGTAGTATCATGGATGGGAGCACTGAAGCTTTCTTT. The full variable domain, in which reference TRBV19 and TRBJ1-1 provide the parts outside the CDR3, is DGGITQSPKYLFRKEGQNVTLSCEQNLNHDAMYWYRQDPGQGLRLIYYSQIVNDFQKGDIAEGYSVSREKKESFPLTVTSAQKNPTAFYLCASSIMDGSTEAFFGQGTRLTVV.

V and J are TRBV11-3 and TRBJ1-2; 9 nucleotides match TRBD1. J was trimmed by 6 bases and V by 1 base; bases with no gene match: 6. This CDR3 is built from 15 residues. Germline CDR1 SGHNT, CDR2 YENEEA. CDR3 in DNA: TGTGCCAGCAGCTTAGGACAGGACAGGGGTGATGGCTACACCTTC. This translates into CASSLGQDRGDGYTF.

V gene TRBV14 combines with J gene TRBJ2-1; TRBD2 matches 10 bases. V lost 0 bases to trimming and J lost 3 bases; unmatched junction nucleotides: 2. In germline, CDR1 is SGHDN, CDR2 FVKESK. The CDR3 runs to 16 residues. This CDR3 is CASSQELAGDYNEQFF. The CDR3 coding sequence is TGTGCCAGCAGCCAAGAGCTAGCGGGGGACTACAATGAGCAGTTCTTC.

The CDR3 region is CASSGLYEQYF. DNA of the CDR3: TGTGCCAGCAGCGGACTCTACGAGCAGTACTTC. The rearrangement uses TRBV7-2 and TRBJ2-7; D is perhaps TRBD2 (5 bases). Between the trimmed V and J ends, which lost 5 bases and 3 bases, there was a span of 5 bases. Germline V gene sequence: CDR1 SGHTA, CDR2 FQGNSA. CDR3 length: 11 amino acids.

In its sample, this clone was seen a few times. The CDR3 region is CASSLSRGRWINSPLHF. For the CDR3, the DNA is TGTGCCAGCAGCTTAAGCCGGGGTAGGTGGATCAATTCACCCCTCCACTTT. The chain joins TRBV7-9 to TRBJ1-6; D remains ambiguous. The length of the CDR3 is 17 residues. Germline CDR1 and CDR2: SEHNR and FQNEAQ (reference sequence). Trimming stripped 2 bases from V and 7 bases from J, with 18 bases between. The full variable domain, in which reference TRBV7-9 and TRBJ1-6 provide the parts outside the CDR3, is DTGVSQNPRHKITKRGQNVTFRCDPISEHNRLYWYRQTLGQGPEFLTYFQNEAQLEKSRLLSDRFSAERPKGSFSTLEIQRTEQGDSAMYLCASSLSRGRWINSPLHFGNGTRLTVT.

The chain combines TRBV5-1 with TRBJ2-5, with 11 bases matching TRBD2. V shed 0 bases and J 2 bases; nucleotides not matched to a gene: 3. This CDR3 comprises 16 residues. The V gene's germline CDR1 is SGHRS and CDR2 YFSETQ. The CDR3 bases are TGCGCCAGCAGCTTGGGAACTAGCGGGGGACAAGAGACCCAGTACTTC. The encoded protein is CASSLGTSGGQETQYF.

The rearrangement links TRBV19 to TRBJ2-5; 12 bases fit TRBD2. Per the germline V gene, CDR1 is LNHDA and CDR2 is SQIVND (reference sequence). This CDR3 has 17 amino acids. The V gene end was trimmed by 5 bases and the J gene end by 5 bases; junction bases not matched to a gene: 12. The CDR3 loop reads CASSPRLAGAAGETQYF. In nucleotides, the CDR3 is TGTGCCAGTAGTCCCCGACTAGCGGGGGCGGCGGGCGAGACCCAGTACTTC.

This clone has only one observation. J is TRBJ2-1 and V is TRBV7-9; 15 positions agree with TRBD2. The V gene end was trimmed by 5 bases and the J gene end by 4 bases; junction bases not matched to a gene: 9. Germline V gene sequence: CDR1 SEHNR, CDR2 FQNEAQ (reference sequence). The CDR3 runs to 18 residues. For the CDR3, the DNA is TGTGCCAGCAGCAGGACTAGCGGGAGGGCCTTATTGTACAATGAGCAGTTCTTC. Translating it yields CASSRTSGRALLYNEQFF.

This clone appeared a few times. The chain's CDR3 is CASSSGTGRGYTF. As DNA, the CDR3 is TGTGCCAGCAGCTCTGGGACAGGCCGGGGCTACACCTTC. The chain uses TRBV7-8 and TRBJ1-2; the match to TRBD1 covers 8 bases. V lost 4 bases to trimming and J lost 8 bases; unmatched junction nucleotides: 6. CDR3 size: 13 residues. Germline lookup yields CDR1 SGHVS and CDR2 FQNEAQ.

The chain recombines TRBV5-1 with TRBJ2-5, with D unresolved. Germline CDR1 is SGHRS and CDR2 is YFSETQ. This CDR3 comprises 11 residues. Trimming pared 4 bases from V and 4 bases from J, leaving 5 bases between. The CDR3 loop reads CASSPGETQYF. In DNA, the CDR3 is TGCGCCAGCAGCCCCGGAGAGACCCAGTACTTC.

The chain recombines TRBV5-4 with TRBJ1-2; TRBD1 might be the D (5 bases). This CDR3 contains 13 residues. The V gene's germline CDR1 is SGHNT and CDR2 YYREEE (reference sequence). V was shortened by 0 bases and J by 6 bases, with 9 bases between the two germline ends. In nucleotides, the CDR3 is TGTGCCAGCAGCTTGGACGGGGGTGATGGCTACACCTTC. It specifies CASSLDGGDGYTF.

This sequence joins TRBV6-1 and TRBJ1-5; maybe TRBD1 (6 bases). Germline values: CDR1 MNHNS, CDR2 SASEGT. CDR3 length: 15 residues. V lost 3 bases to trimming and J lost 7 bases, with 16 bases between them. DNA for the CDR3: TGTGCCAGCAGTGAGGGGAGGGGGGCCAGGCAGCCCCAGCATTTT. This encodes CASSEGRGARQPQHF.

The genes are TRBV19 and TRBJ1-1; 10 nucleotides line up with TRBD1. CDR1 is LNHDA and CDR2 is SQIVND in the germline V gene (reference sequence). Trimming removed 10 bases from V and 4 bases from J; junction bases left unmatched: 15. The CDR3 has 16 residues. The chain's CDR3 is CATLTGTGVRVTEAFF. Here the CDR3 DNA reads TGTGCCACCCTCACCGGGACAGGGGTCCGGGTCACTGAAGCTTTCTTT.

V is TRBV6-5 and J is TRBJ1-1; D is ambiguous. Germline lookup yields CDR1 MNHEY and CDR2 SVGAGI. The germline V and J ends were trimmed by 7 bases and 1 base, with 4 bases remaining between them. This CDR3 is 11 amino acids long. CDR3 sequence (DNA): TGTGCCAGCACCAGGAACACTGAAGCTTTCTTT. This translates into CASTRNTEAFF.

The V and J genes are TRBV11-1 and TRBJ2-7, with 9 bases fitting TRBD1. The germline gives CDR1 SGHAT, CDR2 FQDESV (reference sequence). J gave up 4 bases and V 5 bases, and 9 bases lay outside the gene matches. This CDR3 spans 15 amino acids. The CDR3 DNA is TGTGCCAGCAGCCTCGCCGGGACAGGGCGATACGAGCAGTACTTC. This encodes CASSLAGTGRYEQYF.

The chain joins TRBV5-1 to TRBJ2-2, with 7 bases matching TRBD2. V was clipped by 2 bases and J by 5 bases; unmatched bases: 6. The CDR3 has 15 residues. CDR1 SGHRS and CDR2 YFSETQ come from the germline V gene. The CDR3 sequence is CASSLGLAETGELFF. For the CDR3, the DNA is TGCGCCAGCAGCTTAGGGCTAGCGGAAACCGGGGAGCTGTTTTTT.

This clone was detected once. This rearrangement joins TRBV11-1 to TRBJ2-3; 7 nucleotides match TRBD1. The junction had 4 bases not matched to a gene; V was cut back by 6 bases and J by 1 base. CDR1 is SGHAT, CDR2 FQDESV, per germline (reference sequence). This CDR3 contains 14 residues. CDR3 sequence reads: CASSGTEGTDTQYF. CDR3 coding DNA: TGTGCCAGCAGTGGGACAGAGGGCACAGATACGCAGTATTTT.

The chain has TRBV5-6 and TRBJ1-4; 8 bases are a match to TRBD1. Germline V gene data show CDR1 as SGHDT and CDR2 as YYEEEE. The CDR3 has 14 residues. V lost 0 bases, J lost 7 bases, and 2 bases stayed unmatched. The chain's CDR3 is CASSLGQGREKLFF. For the CDR3, the DNA is TGTGCCAGCAGCTTGGGACAGGGGCGTGAAAAACTGTTTTTT.

The V gene is TRBV7-2, the J gene TRBJ2-3; a possible D gene is TRBD2 (5 bases). Germline V gives CDR1 SGHTA, CDR2 FQGNSA. The ends were cut back, 1 base at V and 4 bases at J, with 12 bases in the middle. The length of the CDR3 is 15 residues. The CDR3: CASSLGPSLADTQYF. The CDR3 region has the DNA TGTGCCAGCAGCTTAGGTCCTAGCTTGGCAGATACGCAGTATTTT. Drawing the rest from reference TRBV7-2 and TRBJ2-3, the complete variable domain is GAGVSQSPSNKVTEKGKDVELRCDPISGHTALYWYRQSLGQGLEFLIYFQGNSAPDKSGLPSDRFSAERTGGSVSTLTIQRTQQEDSAVYLCASSLGPSLADTQYFGPGTRLTVL.